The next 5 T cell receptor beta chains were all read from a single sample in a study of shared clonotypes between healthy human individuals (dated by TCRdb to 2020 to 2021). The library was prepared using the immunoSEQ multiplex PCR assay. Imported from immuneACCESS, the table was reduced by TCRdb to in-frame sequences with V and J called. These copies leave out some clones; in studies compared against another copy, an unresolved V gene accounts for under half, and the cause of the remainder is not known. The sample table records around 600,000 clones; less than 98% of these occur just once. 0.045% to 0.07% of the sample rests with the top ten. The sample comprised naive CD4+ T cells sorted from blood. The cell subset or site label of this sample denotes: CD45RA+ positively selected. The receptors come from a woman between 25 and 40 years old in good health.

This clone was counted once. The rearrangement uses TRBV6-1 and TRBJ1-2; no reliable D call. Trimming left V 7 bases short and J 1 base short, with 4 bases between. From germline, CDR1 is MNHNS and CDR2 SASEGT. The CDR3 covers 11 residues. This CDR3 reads CASNDNYGYTF. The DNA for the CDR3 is TGTGCCAGCAATGATAACTATGGCTACACCTTC.

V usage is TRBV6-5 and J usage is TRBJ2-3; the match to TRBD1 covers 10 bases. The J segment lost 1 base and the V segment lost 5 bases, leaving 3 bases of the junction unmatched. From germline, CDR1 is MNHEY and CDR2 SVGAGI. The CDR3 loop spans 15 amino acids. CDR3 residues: CASSIGTGGTDTQYF. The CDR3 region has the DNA TGTGCCAGCAGTATTGGGACAGGGGGCACAGATACGCAGTATTTT.

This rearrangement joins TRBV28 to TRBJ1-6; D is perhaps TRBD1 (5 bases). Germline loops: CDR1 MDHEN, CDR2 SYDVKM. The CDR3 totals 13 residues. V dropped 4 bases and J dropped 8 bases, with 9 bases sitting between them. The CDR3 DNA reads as TGTGCCAGCAGTTCCGGGGCTTATTCACCCCTCCACTTT. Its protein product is CASSSGAYSPLHF.

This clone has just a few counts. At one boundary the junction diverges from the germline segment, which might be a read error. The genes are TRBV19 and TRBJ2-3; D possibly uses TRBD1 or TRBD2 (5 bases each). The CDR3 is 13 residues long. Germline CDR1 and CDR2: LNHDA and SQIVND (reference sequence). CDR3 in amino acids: CASSQQTTGTQYF. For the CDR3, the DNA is TGTGCCAGTAGTCAACAGACTACAGGTACGCAGTATTTT.

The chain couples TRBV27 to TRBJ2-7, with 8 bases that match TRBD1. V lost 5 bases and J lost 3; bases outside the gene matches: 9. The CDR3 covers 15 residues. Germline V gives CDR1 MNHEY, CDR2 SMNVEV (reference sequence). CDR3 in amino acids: CASSPRQGQYYEQYF. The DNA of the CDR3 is TGTGCCAGCAGTCCACGACAGGGGCAATACTACGAGCAGTACTTC.